This TCR beta chain was retrieved from a study of early T cells in non-severe SARS-CoV-2 infection. Points from the study as a whole: Sequences matched to VDJdb favored anti-spike CD8 responses, while private and CD4 specificities were missed.

Regarding this clonotype: Its matching antigen is unknown.

Unique molecular identifiers tagged individual cDNA molecules. MiXCR was run by TCRdb on the 5' RACE reads, yielding one entry per CDR3 protein. The table records 70,000 to 85,000 distinct CDR3 sequences, less than 15% of them present only once. Sequenced sample: whole blood. This sequence originates from an adult who was a healthcare worker with PCR-confirmed SARS-CoV-2 infection or an uninfected control (not recorded which).

In DNA, the CDR3 is TGCGCCAGCACCCCGGGGGGCTTTGCTGAAGCTTTCTTT. As protein: CASTPGGFAEAFF. The chain couples TRBV10-2 to TRBJ1-1; TRBD1 might be the D (6 bases). Germline-derived CDR1 and CDR2 are WSHSY and SAAADI. The CDR3 sequence is 13 residues long. The V end was cut by 7 bases, the J end by 6 bases, with 15 bases between.